What follows are 11 T cell receptor beta chains derived from one specimen sequenced in a study of T-cell reconstitution after alpha-beta-depleted transplantation in children. Unique molecular identifiers were incorporated during preparation of the TCRbeta library. MiXCR, applied by TCRdb to the PCR reads, yields one record per CDR3 protein. The table has about 290,000 distinct CDR3 sequences, about 9.4% seen once. Sequenced here: PBMCs, sampled before TCRalphabeta/CD19-depleted stem cell transplant. These receptors were taken from a boy less than two years old with acute myeloid leukemia, due to receive a stem cell transplant.

This clonotype was seen ten or more times. The chain has TRBV28 and TRBJ2-7; D unresolved. Germline CDR1 and CDR2: MDHEN and SYDVKM. The CDR3 is 13 amino acids. Trimming took 6 bases from V and 2 from J, leaving 11 bases between them. In DNA, the CDR3 is TGTGCCAGCAGCTGGGGTACCCCCTACGAGCAGTACTTC. Its protein is CASSWGTPYEQYF.

This clonotype was found many times. The chain uses TRBV6-6 and TRBJ2-1; the D gene could be TRBD1 or TRBD2 (7 bases each). The CDR3 contains 13 residues. The germline CDR1 and CDR2 sequences are MNHNY and SVGAGI (reference sequence). The V end was cut by 9 bases, the J end by 8 bases, with 17 bases between. This CDR3 is CASQRDRLDEQFF. CDR3 DNA: TGTGCCAGTCAGCGGGACAGACTTGATGAGCAGTTCTTC.

This clonotype came up many times. V gene TRBV3-1 combines with J gene TRBJ2-2; possibly TRBD1 or TRBD2 for D (5 bases each). With 3 bases removed from V and 1 base from J, the gap between germline ends came to 12 bases. The CDR3 runs 16 residues. The V gene's germline CDR1 is LGHDT and CDR2 YNNKEL (reference sequence). In DNA form, the CDR3 reads TGTGCCAGCAGCCACGTAACGGGGCTGAACACCGGGGAGCTGTTTTTT. This encodes CASSHVTGLNTGELFF.

This clonotype was observed a few times. The V and J genes are TRBV12-3 or TRBV12-4 and TRBJ2-3; D remains ambiguous. This CDR3 comprises 14 residues. Trimming stripped 6 bases from V and 2 bases from J, with 12 bases between. The CDR3 sequence is CASRVTVITDTQYF. DNA of the CDR3: TGTGCCAGCAGAGTCACTGTCATCACAGATACGCAGTATTTT.

This clonotype was detected many times. The chain carries TRBV24-1 and TRBJ2-1; no definite D call. Trimming pared 1 base from V and 9 bases from J, leaving 9 bases between. Germline CDR1 is KGHDR and CDR2 is SFDVKD. CDR3 length equals 13 residues. The CDR3 reads CATSDFLRVEQFF. The CDR3 nucleotides are TGTGCCACCAGTGATTTTCTCCGGGTTGAGCAGTTCTTC.

This clonotype has at least ten counts. At one of its ends the junction is not consistent with the germline gene, which may arise from a read error. The chain carries TRBV5-1 and TRBJ2-7, with D unclear. Per germline, CDR1 SGHRS and CDR2 YFSETQ. The CDR3 runs to 12 residues. Here the CDR3 reads CASSFDPVYEQF. The CDR3 bases are TGCGCCAGCAGCTTCGACCCGGTCTACGAGCAGTTC.

Concerning this clonotype itself: Being one base from a much bigger clone, this may be a read error. J is TRBJ1-3 and V is TRBV29-1; D remains ambiguous. The CDR3 runs to 14 residues. The germline gives CDR1 SQVTM, CDR2 ANQGSEA. Trimming took off 1 base at V and 4 bases at J, with 11 bases between the two ends. CDR3 loop: CSVEALKAGNTIYF. The CDR3 DNA follows: TGCAGCGTTGAAGCGTTGAAGGCAGGAAACACCATATATTTT.

This sequence joins TRBV7-2 and TRBJ2-3; no firm D call. V lost 5 bases and J lost 3, with 12 bases in between. This CDR3 has 14 amino acids. Germline CDR1 and CDR2: SGHTA and FQGNSA. The CDR3 DNA is TGTGCCAGCAGCGCACGCTTGGCTACAGATACGCAGTATTTT. This translates into CASSARLATDTQYF.

The V call is TRBV13, the J call TRBJ2-7; D possibly uses TRBD1 or TRBD2 (5 bases each). CDR3 length: 14 residues. Germline CDR1 PRHDT, CDR2 FYEKMQ (reference sequence). Trimming stripped 5 bases from V and 4 bases from J, with 15 bases between. This chain's CDR3 is CASSPRDHGYEQYF. The CDR3 coding sequence is TGTGCCAGCAGCCCCCGGGACCACGGGTACGAGCAGTACTTC.

Points on this clonotype: A much bigger clone sits one base away, suggesting this may be a read error. This chain joins TRBV29-1 and TRBJ2-1; 7 nucleotides match TRBD2. Per the germline V gene, CDR1 is SQVTM and CDR2 is ANQGSEA. This CDR3 has 14 amino acids. With V trimmed by 6 bases and J by 4 bases, 9 bases remained unmatched. The CDR3 loop is CSVARLARYNEQFF. CDR3 DNA sequence: TGCAGCGTCGCCCGACTAGCTAGGTACAATGAGCAGTTCTTC.

This clonotype was observed many times. The J gene is TRBJ1-4, the V gene TRBV28; TRBD1 agrees at 7 bases. The J segment lost 4 bases and the V segment lost 5 bases, leaving 4 bases of the junction unmatched. Germline lookup yields CDR1 MDHEN and CDR2 SYDVKM. The CDR3 contains 14 residues. This chain's CDR3 is CASSRDSHNEKLFF. In DNA, the CDR3 is TGTGCCAGCAGTCGGGACAGCCATAATGAAAAACTGTTTTTT.